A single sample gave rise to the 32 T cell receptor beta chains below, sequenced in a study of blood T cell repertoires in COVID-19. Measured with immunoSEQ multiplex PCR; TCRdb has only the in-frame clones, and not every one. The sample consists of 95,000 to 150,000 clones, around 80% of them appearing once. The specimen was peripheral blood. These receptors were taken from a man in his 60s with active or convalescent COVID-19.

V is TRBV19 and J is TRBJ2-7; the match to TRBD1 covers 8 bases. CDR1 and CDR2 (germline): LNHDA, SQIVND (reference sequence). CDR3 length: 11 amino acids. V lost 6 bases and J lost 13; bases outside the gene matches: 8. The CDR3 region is CASRWTGQLYF. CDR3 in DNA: TGTGCCAGTAGATGGACAGGGCAGCTTTACTTC.

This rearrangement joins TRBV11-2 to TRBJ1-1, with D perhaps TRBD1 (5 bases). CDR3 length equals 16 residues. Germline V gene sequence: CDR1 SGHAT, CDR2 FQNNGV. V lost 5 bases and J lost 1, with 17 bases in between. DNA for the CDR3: TGTGCCAGCAGCCCTGTTAAGGGGAGGGAGAACACTGAAGCTTTCTTT. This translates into CASSPVKGRENTEAFF.

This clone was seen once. CDR3 DNA sequence: TGTGCCAGCAGTGAATCGGAGGAAACCGGGGAGCTGTTTTTT. This encodes CASSESEETGELFF. The genes are TRBV6-1 and TRBJ2-2, with D perhaps TRBD2 (5 bases). This CDR3 is 14 amino acids long. Trimming shortened V by 2 bases and J by 5 bases, and 9 bases separated the two germline ends. Germline V gene lookup returns CDR1 MNHNS and CDR2 SASEGT.

The CDR3 protein is CASMGATGKRDTQYF. Here the CDR3 DNA reads TGTGCCAGTATGGGGGCGACAGGGAAACGAGATACGCAGTATTTT. This chain connects TRBV19 to TRBJ2-3; the match to TRBD1 covers 7 bases. The germline gives CDR1 LNHDA, CDR2 SQIVND (reference sequence). The length of the CDR3 is 15 residues. J was trimmed by 5 bases and V by 7 bases; bases with no gene match: 12.

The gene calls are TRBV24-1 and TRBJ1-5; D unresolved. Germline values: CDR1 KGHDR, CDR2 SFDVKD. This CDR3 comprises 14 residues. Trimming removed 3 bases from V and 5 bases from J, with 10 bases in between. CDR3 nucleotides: TGTGCCACCAGTGATCCTAGTCAAGATCAGCCCCAGCATTTT. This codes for CATSDPSQDQPQHF.

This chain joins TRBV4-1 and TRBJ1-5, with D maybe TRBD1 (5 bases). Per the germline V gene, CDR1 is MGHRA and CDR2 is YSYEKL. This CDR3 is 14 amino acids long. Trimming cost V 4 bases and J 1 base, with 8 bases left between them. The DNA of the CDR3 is TGCGCCAGCAGCCTGACAGACAGCAATCAGCCCCAGCATTTT. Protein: CASSLTDSNQPQHF.

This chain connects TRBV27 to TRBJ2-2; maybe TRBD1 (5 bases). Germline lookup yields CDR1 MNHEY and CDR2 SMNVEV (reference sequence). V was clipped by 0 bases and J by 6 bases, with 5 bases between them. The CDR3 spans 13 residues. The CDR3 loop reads CASSLSGPGELFF. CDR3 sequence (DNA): TGTGCCAGCAGTTTATCGGGGCCCGGGGAGCTGTTTTTT.

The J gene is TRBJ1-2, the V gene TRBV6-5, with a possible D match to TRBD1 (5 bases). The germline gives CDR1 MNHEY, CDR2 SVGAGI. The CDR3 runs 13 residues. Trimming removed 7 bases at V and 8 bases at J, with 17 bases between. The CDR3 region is CASTPRTKEGYTF. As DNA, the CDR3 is TGTGCCAGCACCCCTCGGACAAAGGAAGGCTACACCTTC.

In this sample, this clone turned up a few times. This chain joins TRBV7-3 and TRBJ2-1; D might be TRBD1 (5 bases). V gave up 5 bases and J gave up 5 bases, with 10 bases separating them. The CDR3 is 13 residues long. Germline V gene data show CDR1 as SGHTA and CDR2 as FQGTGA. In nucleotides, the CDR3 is TGTGCCAGCAGCGTCGGACAAAACAATGAGCAGTTCTTC. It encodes CASSVGQNNEQFF.

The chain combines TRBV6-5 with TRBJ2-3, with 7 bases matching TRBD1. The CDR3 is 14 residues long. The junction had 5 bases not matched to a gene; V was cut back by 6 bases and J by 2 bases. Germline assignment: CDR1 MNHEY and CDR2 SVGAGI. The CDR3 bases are TGTGCCAGCAGCCGGGACAGATACACAGATACGCAGTATTTT. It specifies CASSRDRYTDTQYF.

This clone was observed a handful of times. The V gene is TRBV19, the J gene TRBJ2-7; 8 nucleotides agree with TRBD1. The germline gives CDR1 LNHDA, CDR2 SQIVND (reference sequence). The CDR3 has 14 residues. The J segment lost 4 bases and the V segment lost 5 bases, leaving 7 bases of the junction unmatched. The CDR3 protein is CASSVNGQGYEQYF. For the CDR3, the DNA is TGTGCCAGTAGTGTCAACGGACAGGGTTACGAGCAGTACTTC.

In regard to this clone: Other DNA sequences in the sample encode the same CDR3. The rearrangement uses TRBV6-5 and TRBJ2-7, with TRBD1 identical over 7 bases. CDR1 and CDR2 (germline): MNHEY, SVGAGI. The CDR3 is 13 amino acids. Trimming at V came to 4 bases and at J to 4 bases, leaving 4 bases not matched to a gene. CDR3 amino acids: CASSLGQTYEQYF. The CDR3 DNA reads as TGTGCCAGCAGTTTGGGACAGACTTACGAGCAGTACTTC.

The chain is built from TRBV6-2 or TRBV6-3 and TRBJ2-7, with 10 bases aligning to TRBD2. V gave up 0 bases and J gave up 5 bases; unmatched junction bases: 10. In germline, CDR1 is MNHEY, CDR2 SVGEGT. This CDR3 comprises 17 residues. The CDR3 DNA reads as TGTGCCAGCAGTTACTCGAAAGGTTCTAGCGGGAGTAACGAGCAGTACTTC. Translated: CASSYSKGSSGSNEQYF.

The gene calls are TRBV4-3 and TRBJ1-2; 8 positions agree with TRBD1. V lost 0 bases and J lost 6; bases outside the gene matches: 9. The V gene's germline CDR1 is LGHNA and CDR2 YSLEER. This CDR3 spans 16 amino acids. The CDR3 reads CASSQDRGQGAHGYTF. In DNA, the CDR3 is TGCGCCAGCAGCCAAGATCGGGGCCAGGGGGCGCATGGCTACACCTTC.

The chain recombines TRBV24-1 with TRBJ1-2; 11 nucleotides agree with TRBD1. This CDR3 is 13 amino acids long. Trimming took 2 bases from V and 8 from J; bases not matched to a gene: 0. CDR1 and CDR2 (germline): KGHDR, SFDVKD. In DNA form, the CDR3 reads TGTGCCACCAGTGATTGGACAGGGGGCGGCTACACCTTC. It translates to CATSDWTGGGYTF.

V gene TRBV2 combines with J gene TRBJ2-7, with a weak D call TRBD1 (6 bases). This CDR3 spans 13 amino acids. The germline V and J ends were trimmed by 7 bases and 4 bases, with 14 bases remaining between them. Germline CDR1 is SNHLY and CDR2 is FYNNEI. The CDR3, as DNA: TGTGCCAGCACCCCGGACAGCTTTTACGAGCAGTACTTC. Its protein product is CASTPDSFYEQYF.

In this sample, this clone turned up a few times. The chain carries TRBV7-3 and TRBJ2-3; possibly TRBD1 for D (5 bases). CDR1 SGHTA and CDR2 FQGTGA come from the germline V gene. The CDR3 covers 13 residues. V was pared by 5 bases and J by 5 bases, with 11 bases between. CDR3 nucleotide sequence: TGTGCCAGCAGCATTGCCCAGGGAGATACGCAGTATTTT. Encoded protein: CASSIAQGDTQYF.

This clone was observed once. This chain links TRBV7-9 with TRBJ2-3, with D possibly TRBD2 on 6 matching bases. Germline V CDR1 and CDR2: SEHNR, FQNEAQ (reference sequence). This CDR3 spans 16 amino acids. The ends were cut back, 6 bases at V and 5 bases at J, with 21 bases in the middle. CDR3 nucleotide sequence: TGTGCCAGCAGTTATTCAAGCGGAGGAGGGTTAGATACGCAGTATTTT. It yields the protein CASSYSSGGGLDTQYF.

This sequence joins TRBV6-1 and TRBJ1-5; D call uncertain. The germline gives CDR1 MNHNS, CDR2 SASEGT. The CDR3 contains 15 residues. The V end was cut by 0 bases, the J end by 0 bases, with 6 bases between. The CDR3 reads CASSEASLSNQPQHF. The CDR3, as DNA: TGTGCCAGCAGTGAAGCAAGCCTTAGCAATCAGCCCCAGCATTTT.

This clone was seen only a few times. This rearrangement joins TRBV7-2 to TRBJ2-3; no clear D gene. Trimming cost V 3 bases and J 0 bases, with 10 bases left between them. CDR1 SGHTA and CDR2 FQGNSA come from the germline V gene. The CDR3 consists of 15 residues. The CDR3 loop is CASSFQRSSTDTQYF. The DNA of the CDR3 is TGTGCCAGCAGCTTCCAGCGCTCTAGCACAGATACGCAGTATTTT.

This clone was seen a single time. For the CDR3, the DNA is TGTGCCAGCAGTTACCTGACAGACTACGAGCAGTACTTC. Translated: CASSYLTDYEQYF. The chain employs TRBV6-6 and TRBJ2-7, with D maybe TRBD1 (5 bases). Per the germline V gene, CDR1 is MNHNY and CDR2 is SVGAGI (reference sequence). The CDR3 has 13 amino acids. Trimming left V 2 bases short and J 3 bases short, with 8 bases between.

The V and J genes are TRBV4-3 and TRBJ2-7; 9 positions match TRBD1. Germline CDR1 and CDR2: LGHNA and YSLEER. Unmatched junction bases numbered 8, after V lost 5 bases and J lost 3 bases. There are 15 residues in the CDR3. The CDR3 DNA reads TGCGCCAGCAGCGTAGGTGGACAGGGGCGCTACGAGCAGTACTTC. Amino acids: CASSVGGQGRYEQYF.

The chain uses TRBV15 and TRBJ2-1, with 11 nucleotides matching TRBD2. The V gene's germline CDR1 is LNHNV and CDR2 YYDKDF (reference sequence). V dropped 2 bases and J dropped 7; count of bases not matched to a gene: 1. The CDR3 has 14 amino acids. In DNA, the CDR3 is TGTGCCACCAGCAGAAGACTAGCGGGAAATGAGCAGTTCTTC. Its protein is CATSRRLAGNEQFF. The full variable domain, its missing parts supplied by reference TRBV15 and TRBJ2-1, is DAMVIQNPRYQVTQFGKPVTLSCSQTLNHNVMYWYQQKSSQAPKLLFHYYDKDFNNEADTPDNFQSRRPNTSFCFLDIRSPGLGDTAMYLCATSRRLAGNEQFFGPGTRLTVL.

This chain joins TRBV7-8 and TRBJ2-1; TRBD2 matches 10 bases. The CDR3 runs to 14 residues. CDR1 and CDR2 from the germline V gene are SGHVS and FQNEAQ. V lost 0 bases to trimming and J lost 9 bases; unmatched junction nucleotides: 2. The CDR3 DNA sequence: TGTGCCAGCAGCTTAGCCCGGACTAGCGGTGAGCAGTTCTTC. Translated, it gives CASSLARTSGEQFF.

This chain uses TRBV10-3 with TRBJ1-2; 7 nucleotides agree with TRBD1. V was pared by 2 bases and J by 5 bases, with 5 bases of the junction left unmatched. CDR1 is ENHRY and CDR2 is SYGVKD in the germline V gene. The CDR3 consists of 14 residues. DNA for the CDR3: TGTGCCATCAGTGAGCGACAGGGAATTTATGGCTACACCTTC. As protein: CAISERQGIYGYTF.

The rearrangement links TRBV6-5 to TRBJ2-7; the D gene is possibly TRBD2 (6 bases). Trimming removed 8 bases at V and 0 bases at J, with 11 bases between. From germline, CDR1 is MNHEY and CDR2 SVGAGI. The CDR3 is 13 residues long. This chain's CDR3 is CASEGGVSYEQYF. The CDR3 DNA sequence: TGTGCCAGCGAAGGAGGGGTCTCCTACGAGCAGTACTTC.

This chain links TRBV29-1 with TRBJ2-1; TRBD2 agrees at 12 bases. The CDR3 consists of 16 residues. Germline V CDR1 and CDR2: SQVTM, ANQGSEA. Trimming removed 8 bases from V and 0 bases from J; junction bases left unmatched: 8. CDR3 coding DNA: TGCAGCACCTGGACTAGCGGGACTCGCTCCTACAATGAGCAGTTCTTC. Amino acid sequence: CSTWTSGTRSYNEQFF.

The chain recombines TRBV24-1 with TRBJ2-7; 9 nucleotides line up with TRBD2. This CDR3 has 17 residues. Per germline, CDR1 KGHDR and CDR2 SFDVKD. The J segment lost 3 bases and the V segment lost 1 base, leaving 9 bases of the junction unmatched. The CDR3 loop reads CATSDFSSGNGVYEQYF. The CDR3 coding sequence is TGTGCCACCAGTGATTTCTCTAGCGGGAATGGGGTCTACGAGCAGTACTTC.

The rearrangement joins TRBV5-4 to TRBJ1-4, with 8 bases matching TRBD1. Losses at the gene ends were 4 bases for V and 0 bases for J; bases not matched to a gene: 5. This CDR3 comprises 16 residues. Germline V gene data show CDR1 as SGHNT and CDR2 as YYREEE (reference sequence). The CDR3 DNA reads TGTGCCAGCAGCCGAACAGGGGGAACAACTAATGAAAAACTGTTTTTT. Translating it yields CASSRTGGTTNEKLFF.

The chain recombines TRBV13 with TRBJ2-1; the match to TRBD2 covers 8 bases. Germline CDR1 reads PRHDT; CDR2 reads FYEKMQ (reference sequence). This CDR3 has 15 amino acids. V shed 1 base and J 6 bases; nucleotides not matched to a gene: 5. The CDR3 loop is CASSLELAGLNEQFF. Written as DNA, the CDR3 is TGTGCCAGCAGCTTAGAGCTAGCGGGTCTCAATGAGCAGTTCTTC.

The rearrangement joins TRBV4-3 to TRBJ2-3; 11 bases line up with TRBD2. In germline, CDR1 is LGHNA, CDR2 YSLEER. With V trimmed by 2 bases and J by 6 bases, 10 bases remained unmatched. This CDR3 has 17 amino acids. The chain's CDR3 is CASSQITSGRFLDTQYF. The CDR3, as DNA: TGCGCCAGCAGCCAAATAACTAGCGGGAGATTTTTGGATACGCAGTATTTT.

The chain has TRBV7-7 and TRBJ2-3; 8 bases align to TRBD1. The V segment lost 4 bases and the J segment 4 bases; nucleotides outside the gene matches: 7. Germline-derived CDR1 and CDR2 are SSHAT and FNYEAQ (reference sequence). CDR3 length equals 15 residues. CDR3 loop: CASSSSGTGSDTQYF. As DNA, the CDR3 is TGTGCCAGCAGCTCATCCGGGACAGGATCAGATACGCAGTATTTT.